This section outlines one T cell receptor (beta chain) sequence together with its context. Its antigen remains undetermined. No base qualities exist here, and no much larger clone lies one base off it. The sample is drawn from a study of persistence of HIV-infected CD4 T cells (TCRdb year 2020). Turning to the overall study: CMV- and HIV-1 Gag-responding CD4+ T cells were isolated from ART-treated individuals so that antigen-driven clonal expansion of HIV-1-infected cells could be examined. Suppressive ART had been received by participants for a median of roughly eight years. Peripheral blood samples of up to about 200 mL were obtained at multiple time points, with the exception of a couple of participants, for whom leukapheresis was performed at a single time point. The TCR cluster analysis across participants included roughly 8 participants for CMV and about 7 participants for Gag. TCRbeta sequencing assessed the clonality of all cells in each sorted population, while proviral sequencing assessed the clonality of infected cells.

What the authors observed across the whole study: Restriction of bulk TCR analyses to the rare CMV-responding cells that actually carried HIV-1 proviruses was not possible. Enrichment of degenerate expanded CDR3beta sequences was found in antigen-responding cells, suggesting convergent selection of CD4+ responses to CMV and Gag. Significantly lower TCRbeta richness was observed in CMV- and Gag-responding cells than in anti-CD3/anti-CD28-responding cells, and higher oligoclonality was observed in CMV-responding cells than in CD3/CD28-stimulated and Gag-responding cells. The study involved few individuals and tested only a limited range of antigens. Within the same sorted populations, TCR oligoclonality correlated with proviral oligoclonality.

This specimen's treatment or condition label, per the study, means: suppressive antiretroviral therapy. Lysates of CMV-infected fibroblasts were used at 10 ug/mL for cell stimulation. Memory CD4+ T cells that did not respond, being CD40L-negative, CD69-negative and CD45RO-high, were sorted as memory populations depleted of antigen-responding cells. HIV-1-infected adults in whom suppressive ART had been started during chronic infection were enrolled as participants. Participants had undetectable plasma HIV-1 RNA below 50 copies/mL for at least 4 years. To be included, participants needed a CD4+ T cell count above 400 cells/uL and a positive CMV serology. Before stimulation, PBMCs were isolated using density centrifugation and depleted of CD8+ T cells. For less than 20 hours, CD8-depleted PBMCs were stimulated with anti-CD28/CD49d costimulation, a CD40-blocking antibody, and enfuvirtide, which was added to prevent new infections. Cell sorting was performed on a Beckman Coulter MoFlo Legacy or XDP sorter, and dead cells were excluded with propidium iodide. For samples with more than one million cells, genomic DNA was extracted with the QIAamp DNA Mini Kit, and for all other samples the Quick-DNA Microprep Kit was used.

The immunoSEQ hsTCRB assay version 4, run in survey mode, was used to sequence TCRbeta repertoires from genomic DNA. Genomic DNA was diluted to around 9.2 ng/uL, using up to roughly 1 ug per sample for TCRbeta sequencing. The published analysis was carried out like this. TCRbeta data analysis was done in ImmunoSeq Analyzer 3.0, and diversity was calculated on productive nucleotide rearrangements. Using the Immunarch R package, the improved Chao index served to estimate lower-bound TCR diversity and the Gini coefficient served to estimate clonality. When different nucleotide rearrangements encoded the same CDR3beta amino acid sequence, each rearrangement was treated as a distinct clonotype. TCRbeta sequences significantly enriched in antigen-responding cells relative to anti-CD3/anti-CD28-activated cells were identified by differential abundance analysis. Using predicted peptide-MHC specificity as the basis, GLIPH2 grouped TCRs into clusters, both for each participant individually and for the merged data sets that combined participants. TCRdb's version of the immuneACCESS table is confined to in-frame rearrangements and falls short of the full clone set. An unresolved V gene accounts for under half of the shortfall where checked; the remainder is of unknown origin. That table supplies the V and J calls and clone size; D and trimming were determined from the DNA. Recorded for this sample are approximately 27,000 clones; around 80% of them occurred a single time. The ten largest clones add up to over 0.8% of the sample.

For CDR1 and CDR2, the germline V gene (reference sequence) lists SEHNR and FQNEAQ. A distance of 9 bases separates the germline ends of V and J, which lose 2 bases and 1 base respectively. Reading from cysteine to phenylalanine, the CDR3 counts 15 amino acids. Just CDR3 DNA is preserved here, 45 bases in frame from base 1. The receptor's source is an adult woman with HIV who was CMV-seropositive. Source: CD4+ T cells sorted from PBMCs after approximately 19-hour stimulation, taken from a patient who received antiretroviral therapy. Read against the paper, the sample's cell subset or site label means: CD40L-CD69- CD45RO-high memory CD4 T cells not responding to CMV lysate. Rearrangement joined TRBV7-9 to TRBJ1-5; a weak D assignment points to TRBD1 (5 bases agree). The nucleotides are TGTGCCAGCAGCTTATCAGGGACCAGCAATCAGCCCCAGCATTTT. This codes for CASSLSGTSNQPQHF. The entire variable domain, with the stretches around the CDR3 drawn from the reference TRBV7-9 and TRBJ1-5 proteins, is DTGVSQNPRHKITKRGQNVTFRCDPISEHNRLYWYRQTLGQGPEFLTYFQNEAQLEKSRLLSDRFSAERPKGSFSTLEIQRTEQGDSAMYLCASSLSGTSNQPQHFGDGTRLSIL.